These 26 T cell receptor beta chains came from one sample sequenced in a study of low-dose radiotherapy and immunotherapy resistance in tumors. As to time point: after trial treatment. Treatment here: LDRT plus nivolumab, ipilimumab, low-dose cyclophosphamide and aspirin (RACIN trial). Amplification, which lasted about 20 PCR cycles, used a constant-region primer and V-primer adapter to amplify TCRs. TCRdb reprocessed the reads with MiXCR, giving one entry per CDR3 protein. Of roughly 48,000 distinct CDR3 sequences in the sample, around 35% were seen once. This material consisted of PBMCs, taken after low-dose radiotherapy plus immunotherapy. The receptors originated from a male donor with rectosigmoid adenocarcinoma.

The DNA of the CDR3 is TGTGCCAGCAGCCCCCACTTAGCGGGAGAACAAGATACGCAGTATTTT. The encoded protein is CASSPHLAGEQDTQYF. The chain recombines TRBV7-9 with TRBJ2-3; TRBD2 matches at 9 bases. The CDR3 loop spans 16 amino acids. J gave up 5 bases and V 5 bases, and 11 bases lay outside the gene matches. CDR1 and CDR2 (germline): SEHNR, FQNEAQ (reference sequence).

This sequence joins TRBV19 and TRBJ2-3; weak D call: TRBD2 (5 bases). Germline V gene data show CDR1 as LNHDA and CDR2 as SQIVND (reference sequence). V lost 7 bases, J lost 11 bases, and 19 bases lay in between. This CDR3 is built from 13 residues. Here the CDR3 reads CASTDRAGVGQYF. The CDR3 nucleotides are TGTGCCAGTACGGATCGCGCGGGCGTAGGGCAGTATTTT.

This rearrangement joins TRBV6-5 to TRBJ1-6; D gene unclear. Per the germline V gene, CDR1 is MNHEY and CDR2 is SVGAGI. Trimming pared 6 bases from V and 0 bases from J, leaving 12 bases between. There are 16 residues in the CDR3. The CDR3 loop reads CASRTLTSSYNSPLHF. CDR3 DNA: TGTGCCAGCAGGACCCTTACGAGCTCCTATAATTCACCCCTCCACTTT.

This chain uses TRBV20-1 with TRBJ2-1; 10 nucleotides agree with TRBD2. Germline-derived CDR1 and CDR2 are DFQATT and SNEGSKA (reference sequence). Trimming at V came to 3 bases and at J to 7 bases, leaving 12 bases not matched to a gene. CDR3 length equals 16 residues. The CDR3 region is CSASSSGRLWENEQFF. In nucleotides, the CDR3 is TGCAGTGCTAGTTCTAGCGGGAGACTTTGGGAGAATGAGCAGTTCTTC.

This clonotype has at least ten counts. The J gene is TRBJ2-7, the V gene TRBV3-1; D perhaps matches TRBD2 (6 bases). The CDR3 is made up of 16 amino acids. Germline V gene sequence: CDR1 LGHDT, CDR2 YNNKEL (reference sequence). V gave up 0 bases and J gave up 3 bases, with 15 bases separating them. Written as DNA, the CDR3 is TGTGCCAGCAGCCAAGATCTCGGGGGTGATTACTACGAGCAGTACTTC. Protein sequence: CASSQDLGGDYYEQYF.

This clonotype was recorded at least ten times. The CDR3 sequence is CASRIGTGAYEQYF. In DNA, the CDR3 is TGCGCCAGCAGGATTGGGACAGGCGCCTACGAGCAGTACTTC. This chain joins TRBV5-1 and TRBJ2-7, with 8 nucleotides matching TRBD1. The germline gives CDR1 SGHRS, CDR2 YFSETQ. The V and J ends lost 5 bases and 2 bases, in that order; junction bases with no gene match: 6. The CDR3 consists of 14 residues.

In this sample, this clonotype turned up many times. J is TRBJ2-1 and V is TRBV24-1; TRBD2 agrees at 12 bases. The germline V gene encodes CDR1 KGHDR and CDR2 SFDVKD. V lost 3 bases and J lost 6; bases outside the gene matches: 8. This CDR3 comprises 17 residues. The CDR3 DNA follows: TGTGCCACCAGTGATCCCTCCGGGACTAGCGGGCCCAATGAGCAGTTCTTC. It yields the protein CATSDPSGTSGPNEQFF.

This clonotype has at least ten counts. The DNA for the CDR3 is TGCGCCAGCAGCCCAGGACTAGCGGCTCGTGATGAGCAGTTCTTC. Translated, it gives CASSPGLAARDEQFF. The V and J genes are TRBV4-3 and TRBJ2-1, with TRBD2 matching over 10 bases. The length of the CDR3 is 15 residues. Germline trimming cut 4 bases from V and 8 bases from J; bases unmatched to any gene: 8. Germline CDR1 is LGHNA and CDR2 is YSLEER.

The table lists this clonotype with many counts. The chain carries TRBV5-1 and TRBJ2-7, with TRBD1 matching over 8 bases. Looked up from germline, CDR1 is SGHRS and CDR2 is YFSETQ. Trimming took 0 bases from V and 6 from J; bases not matched to a gene: 8. The CDR3 loop spans 15 amino acids. DNA of the CDR3: TGCGCCAGCAGCTTGGCCGGGACAGGTCTCGCCGAGCAGTACTTC. Residues: CASSLAGTGLAEQYF. The full variable domain, completed using reference TRBV5-1 and TRBJ2-7, is KAGVTQTPRYLIKTRGQQVTLSCSPISGHRSVSWYQQTPGQGLQFLFEYFSETQRNKGNFPGRFSGRQFSNSRSEMNVSTLELGDSALYLCASSLAGTGLAEQYFGPGTRLTVT.

Ten or more counts support this clonotype. J is TRBJ2-1 and V is TRBV29-1, with 7 bases aligning to TRBD1. V shed 6 bases, J shed 0 bases, and the junction held 2 bases outside the gene matches. CDR3 length equals 13 residues. CDR1 and CDR2 (germline): SQVTM, ANQGSEA. The CDR3: CSVGTDSYNEQFF. In DNA form, the CDR3 reads TGCAGCGTCGGGACAGACTCCTACAATGAGCAGTTCTTC.

There are many counts of this clonotype. The rearrangement links TRBV25-1 to TRBJ2-1; 11 bases line up with TRBD1. Per germline, CDR1 MGHDK and CDR2 SYGVNS. V was clipped by 9 bases and J by 5 bases; unmatched bases: 6. The CDR3 has 14 amino acids. The CDR3 is CARSRDRGNNEQFF. In DNA form, the CDR3 reads TGTGCCAGGAGCCGGGACAGGGGGAACAATGAGCAGTTCTTC.

This clonotype was counted ten times or more. CDR3 in DNA: TGTGCCATCAGTGAGTCGGTGGAAACAGCGGAAGCTTTCTTT. This gives the protein CAISESVETAEAFF. This rearrangement joins TRBV10-3 to TRBJ1-1; D unresolved. Germline V gene data show CDR1 as ENHRY and CDR2 as SYGVKD. The V and J ends lost 0 bases and 8 bases respectively, with 13 bases between them. This CDR3 spans 14 amino acids.

The chain recombines TRBV12-3 or TRBV12-4 with TRBJ1-6, with D hard to call. The CDR3 loop spans 14 amino acids. V was shortened by 0 bases and J by 9 bases, with 9 bases between the two germline ends. CDR3 in DNA: TGTGCCAGCAGTTTAGCGGGGATGAGTTCACCCCTCCACTTT. Translation: CASSLAGMSSPLHF.

With regard to this clonotype: A far larger clone is one nucleotide away, so this likely arose from a read error. V and J are TRBV7-2 and TRBJ2-7, with TRBD2 matching 9 bases. CDR1 is SGHTA, CDR2 FQGNSA, per germline. Trimming cost V 0 bases and J 7 bases; bases outside gene matches: 25. This CDR3 has 21 residues. CDR3 nucleotides: TGTGCCAGCAGCTTAGCGCTGGCTAGCGGGGTTCTATCCTTCGAGGACAATGAGCAGTACTTC. It translates to CASSLALASGVLSFEDNEQYF.

V is TRBV28 and J is TRBJ2-1; the match to TRBD1 covers 7 bases. The CDR3 extends over 13 amino acids. V was pared by 6 bases and J by 7 bases, with 6 bases of the junction left unmatched. The germline gives CDR1 MDHEN, CDR2 SYDVKM. CDR3 region: CASSGTAANEQFF. The CDR3 nucleotides are TGTGCCAGCAGCGGGACAGCCGCTAATGAGCAGTTCTTC.

Here the CDR3 DNA reads TGTGCCAGCAGGACGGCGGGCGCCTATGAAAAACTGTTTTTT. Its protein is CASRTAGAYEKLFF. The V gene is TRBV6-2 or TRBV6-3, the J gene TRBJ1-4; D is unclear. Germline lookup yields CDR1 MNHEY and CDR2 SVGEGT. The CDR3 loop spans 14 amino acids. V was pared by 6 bases and J by 6 bases, with 14 bases between.

This clonotype was recorded many times. The chain is built from TRBV7-2 and TRBJ2-1; 11 bases match TRBD2. The germline V gene has CDR1 SGHTA and CDR2 FQGNSA. The V and J ends lost 6 bases and 3 bases, in that order; junction bases with no gene match: 7. The CDR3 extends over 16 amino acids. The CDR3 loop is CASRPNSGGGYNEQFF. The CDR3 DNA reads TGTGCCAGCAGACCGAATAGCGGGGGGGGCTACAATGAGCAGTTCTTC.

The rearrangement joins TRBV2 to TRBJ2-4; 8 positions match TRBD1. This CDR3 region has 16 residues. V trimming: 3 bases; J trimming: 8 bases; junction bases outside the gene matches: 12. In germline, CDR1 is SNHLY, CDR2 FYNNEI. CDR3 sequence: CASSDWRTGMGDIQYF. CDR3 coding DNA: TGTGCCAGCAGTGACTGGAGGACAGGGATGGGGGACATTCAGTACTTC.

This clonotype was recorded a few times. The chain employs TRBV28 and TRBJ1-5, with 9 bases aligning to TRBD1. This CDR3 region has 16 residues. Germline CDR1 MDHEN, CDR2 SYDVKM. After removal of 1 base from V and 1 base from J, the junction contained 2 bases not matched to a gene. CDR3 coding DNA: TGTGCCAGCAGTTTATTGGGACAGGGCAGCAATCAGCCCCAGCATTTT. This sequence encodes CASSLLGQGSNQPQHF.

V usage is TRBV13 and J usage is TRBJ2-1; D not resolved. Germline-derived CDR1 and CDR2 are PRHDT and FYEKMQ (reference sequence). The CDR3 totals 16 residues. Trimming removed 5 bases from V and 6 bases from J, with 20 bases in between. CDR3 residues: CASSLLPLTESNEQFF. The CDR3 region has the DNA TGTGCCAGCAGCCTGCTCCCTTTAACGGAGAGCAATGAGCAGTTCTTC.

Comments on this clonotype: A far bigger clonotype differs at one base, so this is likely a read error. The chain carries TRBV9 and TRBJ2-7, with D possibly TRBD2 on 6 matching bases. Trimming pared 3 bases from V and 7 bases from J, leaving 20 bases between. The CDR3 covers 15 residues. CDR1 is SGDLS and CDR2 is YYNGEE in the germline V gene. The CDR3 DNA sequence: TGTGCCAGCAGCGGATACGGGAGCTCCTACAATGAGCAGTACTTC. It encodes CASSGYGSSYNEQYF.

There are many counts of this clonotype. The chain carries TRBV20-1 and TRBJ1-2, with 7 bases identical to TRBD1. The CDR3 contains 15 residues. Germline loops: CDR1 DFQATT, CDR2 SNEGSKA (reference sequence). V lost 6 bases and J lost 0; bases outside the gene matches: 10. This chain's CDR3 is CSANKAGQSNYGYTF. The DNA for the CDR3 is TGCAGTGCGAACAAAGCGGGACAGTCTAACTATGGCTACACCTTC.

Many counts were recorded for this clonotype. The chain couples TRBV5-6 to TRBJ2-5; 8 bases map to TRBD1. The junction had 7 bases not matched to a gene; V was cut back by 4 bases and J by 5 bases. The CDR3 loop spans 14 amino acids. Germline CDR1 and CDR2: SGHDT and YYEEEE. As DNA, the CDR3 is TGTGCCAGCAGCCCGATGGACAGGGTGGAGACCCAGTACTTC. Protein sequence: CASSPMDRVETQYF.

Only a few counts were recorded for this clonotype. A far larger clone is a single base away, which makes a read error likely. The chain uses TRBV28 and TRBJ2-1; 11 bases fit TRBD2. Germline V gene sequence: CDR1 MDHEN, CDR2 SYDVKM. The ends lost 7 bases at V and 13 bases at J; junction bases unmatched: 18. The CDR3 extends over 16 amino acids. Here the CDR3 DNA reads TGTGCCAGCACCACCACTCTTAGCGGGAGGGTAGAGACCCAGTTCTTC. Its protein product is CASTTTLSGRVETQFF.

Remarks on this clonotype: Since a far larger clone is one base different, this is likely a read error. The chain links TRBV28 to TRBJ2-3, with D uncertain. Germline lookup yields CDR1 MDHEN and CDR2 SYDVKM. This CDR3 has 14 residues. Trimming took off 11 bases at V and 3 bases at J, with 18 bases between the two ends. The CDR3: CAASAWGGTDTQYF. The CDR3 DNA reads as TGTGCCGCCAGTGCGTGGGGTGGTACAGATACGCAGTATTTT. Full variable domain (rest looked up from reference TRBV28 and TRBJ2-3): DVKVTQSSRYLVKRTGEKVFLECVQDMDHENMFWYRQDPGLGLRLIYFSYDVKMKEKGDIPEGYSVSREKKERFSLILESASTNQTSMYLCAASAWGGTDTQYFGPGTRLTVL.

This clonotype was seen ten or more times. The chain employs TRBV12-3 or TRBV12-4 and TRBJ2-7; no firm D call. The ends were cut back, 6 bases at V and 2 bases at J, with 8 bases in the middle. The CDR3 runs 12 residues. The CDR3 DNA reads TGTGCCAGCAGCTTTCTTCCCTACGAGCAGTACTTC. Translating it yields CASSFLPYEQYF.